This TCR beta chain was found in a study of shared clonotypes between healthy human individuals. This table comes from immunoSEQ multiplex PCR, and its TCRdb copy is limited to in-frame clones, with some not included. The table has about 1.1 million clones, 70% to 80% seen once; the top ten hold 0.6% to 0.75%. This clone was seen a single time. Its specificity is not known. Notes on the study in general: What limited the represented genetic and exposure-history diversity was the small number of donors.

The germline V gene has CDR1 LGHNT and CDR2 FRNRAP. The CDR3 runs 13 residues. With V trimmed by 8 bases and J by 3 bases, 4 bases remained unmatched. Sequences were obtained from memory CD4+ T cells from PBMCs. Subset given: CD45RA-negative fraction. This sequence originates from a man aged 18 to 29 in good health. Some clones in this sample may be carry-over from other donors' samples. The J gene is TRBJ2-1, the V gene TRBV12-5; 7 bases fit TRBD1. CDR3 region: CASNRGYYNEQFF. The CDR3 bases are TGTGCTAGTAACAGGGGATACTACAATGAGCAGTTCTTC.